The source of this T cell receptor (beta chain) is a study of blood T cell repertoires in COVID-19. The wider study: Collection of acute and convalescent COVID-19 samples took place in the United States, Italy and Spain. PBMCs, B-cell-depleted T cells, or T cells provided the cDNA or gDNA that made up the material.

In the original processing: The authors estimated nucleated cell counts from reference gene primer amplification. The table came from immunoSEQ multiplex PCR; TCRdb's copy has only in-frame clones and leaves some out. The V and J calls and clone size were taken over from that table, and D and trimming were inferred from the DNA. Counted here are approximately 300,000 clones, approximately 90% occurring once; the ten biggest clones make up around 4.6%. The length of the CDR3 is 16 residues. Germline V gene lookup returns CDR1 SGHNT and CDR2 YYREEE (reference sequence). V lost 0 bases to trimming and J lost 0 bases, with 13 bases between them. The age range of participants was about 18 to 89 years, with residence in about two dozen US areas.

This clonotype was obtained from a man aged 30 to 39 who had recovered from COVID-19. Sequenced: PBMCs or T cells enriched from blood (not recorded which). The chain has TRBV5-4 and TRBJ2-7; tentative D call: TRBD1 (6 bases). The CDR3 loop is CASSLGGQFTSYEQYF. The CDR3 DNA sequence: TGTGCCAGCAGCTTGGGTGGACAGTTTACCTCCTACGAGCAGTACTTC.